The text below deals with one T cell receptor (beta chain). The antigen is unknown. These data come from a study of shared clonotypes between healthy human individuals. On the study more broadly: The donor group consisted of two women and three men, aged 18 to 49.

Study results and caveats: Represented diversity (both genetic and exposure-history) was limited by the small number of donors.

Deep-level settings were used for running the assay. The sequenced material, unsorted PBMC DNA, was run on ten immunoSEQ deep assay plates. The data were produced by immunoSEQ multiplex PCR, yet TCRdb's version contains in-frame clones alone and is incomplete. The table records about 490,000 clones, about 72% of them present only once. What was sequenced was PBMCs. This receptor was obtained from a woman between 40 and 50 years old in good health. Some clones in this sample may be carry-over from other donors' samples.

The CDR3 DNA reads as TGTGCCAGCAGCTTAACTAGCGACTACGAGCAGTACTTC. Translated: CASSLTSDYEQYF. The chain recombines TRBV7-9 with TRBJ2-7; 7 nucleotides align to TRBD2. Germline lookup yields CDR1 SEHNR and CDR2 FQNEAQ (reference sequence). There are 13 residues in the CDR3. The V gene end was trimmed by 2 bases and the J gene end by 3 bases; junction bases not matched to a gene: 1.